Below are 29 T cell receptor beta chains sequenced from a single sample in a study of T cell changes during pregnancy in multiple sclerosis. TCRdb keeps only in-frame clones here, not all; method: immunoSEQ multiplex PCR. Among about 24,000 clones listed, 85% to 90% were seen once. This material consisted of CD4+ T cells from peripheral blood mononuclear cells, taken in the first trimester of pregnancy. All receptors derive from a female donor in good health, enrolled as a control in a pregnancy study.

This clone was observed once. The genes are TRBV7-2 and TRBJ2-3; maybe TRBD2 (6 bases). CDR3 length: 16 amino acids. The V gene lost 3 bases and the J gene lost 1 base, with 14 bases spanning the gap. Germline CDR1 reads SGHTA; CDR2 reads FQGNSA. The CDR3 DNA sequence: TGTGCCAGCAGCTTTGGAGGGAGATTGGGCACAGATACGCAGTATTTT. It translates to CASSFGGRLGTDTQYF.

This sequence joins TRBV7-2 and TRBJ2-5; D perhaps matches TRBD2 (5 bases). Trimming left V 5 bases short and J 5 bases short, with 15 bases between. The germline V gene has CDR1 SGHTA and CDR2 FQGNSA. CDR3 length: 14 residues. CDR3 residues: CASSPTLAEETQYF. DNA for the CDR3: TGTGCCAGCAGCCCGACCCTAGCAGAGGAGACCCAGTACTTC.

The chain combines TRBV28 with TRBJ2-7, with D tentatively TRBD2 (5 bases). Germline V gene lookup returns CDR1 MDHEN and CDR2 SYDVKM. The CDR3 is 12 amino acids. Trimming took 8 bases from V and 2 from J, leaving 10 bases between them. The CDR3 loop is CASLGGTYEQYF. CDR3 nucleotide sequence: TGTGCCAGCCTTGGAGGAACCTACGAGCAGTACTTC.

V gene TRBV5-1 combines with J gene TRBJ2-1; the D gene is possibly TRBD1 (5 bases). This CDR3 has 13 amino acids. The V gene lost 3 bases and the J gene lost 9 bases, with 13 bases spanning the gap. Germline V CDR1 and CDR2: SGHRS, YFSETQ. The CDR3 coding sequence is TGCGCCAGCAGCTCGACTCTGGGGCCTGAGCAGTTCTTC. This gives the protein CASSSTLGPEQFF.

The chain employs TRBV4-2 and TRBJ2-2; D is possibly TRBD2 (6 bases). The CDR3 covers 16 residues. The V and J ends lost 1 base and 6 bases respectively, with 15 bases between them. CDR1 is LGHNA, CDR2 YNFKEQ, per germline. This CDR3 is CASSQVTSRDAGELFF. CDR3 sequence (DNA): TGTGCCAGCAGCCAAGTTACTAGCCGAGACGCCGGGGAGCTGTTTTTT.

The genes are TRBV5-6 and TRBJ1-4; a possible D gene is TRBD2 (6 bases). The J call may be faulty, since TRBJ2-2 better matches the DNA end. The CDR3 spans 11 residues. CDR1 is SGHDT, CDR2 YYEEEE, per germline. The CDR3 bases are TGTGCCAGCACCCGGGAGGGGGAGCTGTTTTTT. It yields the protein CASTREGELFF.

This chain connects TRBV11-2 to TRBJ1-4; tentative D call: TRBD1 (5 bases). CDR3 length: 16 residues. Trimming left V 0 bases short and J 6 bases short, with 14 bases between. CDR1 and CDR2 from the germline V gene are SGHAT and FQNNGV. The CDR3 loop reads CASSLDRGYRYEKLFF. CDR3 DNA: TGTGCCAGCAGCTTAGATCGGGGGTACCGTTATGAAAAACTGTTTTTT.

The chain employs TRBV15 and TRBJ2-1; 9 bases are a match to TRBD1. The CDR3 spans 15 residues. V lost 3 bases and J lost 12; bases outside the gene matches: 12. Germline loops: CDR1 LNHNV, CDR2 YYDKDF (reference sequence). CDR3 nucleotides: TGTGCCACCAGCAGGACCGGGACAGGGAAAAGTGCGCAGTTCTTC. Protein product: CATSRTGTGKSAQFF.

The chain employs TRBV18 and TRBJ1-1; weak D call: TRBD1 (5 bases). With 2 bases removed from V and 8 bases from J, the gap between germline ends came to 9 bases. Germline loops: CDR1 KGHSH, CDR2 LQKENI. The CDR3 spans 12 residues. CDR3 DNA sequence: TGTGCCAGCTCACCAGACAGTGACGAAGCTTTCTTT. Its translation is CASSPDSDEAFF.

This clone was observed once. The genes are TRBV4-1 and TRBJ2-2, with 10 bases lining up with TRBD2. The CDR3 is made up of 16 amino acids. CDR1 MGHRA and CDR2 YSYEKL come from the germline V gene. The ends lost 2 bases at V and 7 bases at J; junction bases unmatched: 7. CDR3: CASSQLAGVAYGELFF. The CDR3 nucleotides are TGCGCCAGCAGCCAACTAGCGGGAGTGGCCTACGGGGAGCTGTTTTTT.

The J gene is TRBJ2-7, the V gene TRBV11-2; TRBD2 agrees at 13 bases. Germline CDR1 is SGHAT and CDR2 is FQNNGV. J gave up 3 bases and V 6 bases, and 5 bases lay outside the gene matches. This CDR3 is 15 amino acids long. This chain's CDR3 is CASRPLAGGIYEQYF. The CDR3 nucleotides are TGTGCCAGCAGACCACTAGCGGGAGGGATCTACGAGCAGTACTTC.

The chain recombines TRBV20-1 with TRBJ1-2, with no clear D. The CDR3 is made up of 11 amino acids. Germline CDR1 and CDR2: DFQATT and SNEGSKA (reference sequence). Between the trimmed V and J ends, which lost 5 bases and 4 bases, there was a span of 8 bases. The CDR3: CSASRLYGYTF. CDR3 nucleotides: TGCAGTGCTTCCAGGCTCTATGGCTACACCTTC.

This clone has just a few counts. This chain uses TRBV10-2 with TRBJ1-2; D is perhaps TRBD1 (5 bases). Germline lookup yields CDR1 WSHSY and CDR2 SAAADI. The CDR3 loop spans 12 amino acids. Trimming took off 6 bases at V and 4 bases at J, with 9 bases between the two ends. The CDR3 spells CASSPDSYGYTF. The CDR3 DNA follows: TGCGCCAGCAGCCCTGACAGCTATGGCTACACCTTC.

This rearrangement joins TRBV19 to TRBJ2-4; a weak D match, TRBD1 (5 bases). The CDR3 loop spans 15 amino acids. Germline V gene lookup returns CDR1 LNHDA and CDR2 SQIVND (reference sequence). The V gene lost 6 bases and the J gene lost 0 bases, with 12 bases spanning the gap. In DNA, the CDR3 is TGTGCCAGTAGCAGGGAATCCCCAGCCAAAAACATTCAGTACTTC. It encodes CASSRESPAKNIQYF.

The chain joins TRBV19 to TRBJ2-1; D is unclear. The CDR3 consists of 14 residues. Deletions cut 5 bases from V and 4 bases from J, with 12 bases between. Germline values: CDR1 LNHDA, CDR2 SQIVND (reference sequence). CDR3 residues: CASSPPRGYNEQFF. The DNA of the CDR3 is TGTGCCAGTAGTCCCCCTAGAGGATACAATGAGCAGTTCTTC.

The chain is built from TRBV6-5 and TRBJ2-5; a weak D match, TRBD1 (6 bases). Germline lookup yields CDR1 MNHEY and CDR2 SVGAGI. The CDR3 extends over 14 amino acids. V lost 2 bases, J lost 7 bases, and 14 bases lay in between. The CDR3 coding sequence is TGTGCCAGCAGTTACGGCGAGGGGGTATGGACCCAGTACTTC. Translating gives CASSYGEGVWTQYF.

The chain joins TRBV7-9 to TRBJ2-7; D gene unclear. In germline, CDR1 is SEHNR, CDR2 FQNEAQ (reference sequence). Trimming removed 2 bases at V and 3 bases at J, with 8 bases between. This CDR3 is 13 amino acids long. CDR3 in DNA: TGTGCCAGCAGCTTATTTGCAGACTACGAGCAGTACTTC. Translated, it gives CASSLFADYEQYF.

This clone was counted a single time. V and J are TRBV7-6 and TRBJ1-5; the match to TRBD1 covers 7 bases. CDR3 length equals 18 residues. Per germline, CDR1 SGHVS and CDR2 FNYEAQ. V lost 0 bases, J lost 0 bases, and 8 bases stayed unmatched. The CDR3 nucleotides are TGTGCCAGCAGCTTAGCAGGGGGCTCCCCTTATAGCAATCAGCCCCAGCATTTT. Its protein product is CASSLAGGSPYSNQPQHF.

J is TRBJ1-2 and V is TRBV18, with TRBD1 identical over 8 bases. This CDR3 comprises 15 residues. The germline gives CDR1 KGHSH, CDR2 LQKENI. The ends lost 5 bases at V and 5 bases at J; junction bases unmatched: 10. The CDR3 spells CASSLGQAGLYGYTF. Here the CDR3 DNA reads TGTGCCAGCTCATTGGGACAGGCTGGTTTGTATGGCTACACCTTC.

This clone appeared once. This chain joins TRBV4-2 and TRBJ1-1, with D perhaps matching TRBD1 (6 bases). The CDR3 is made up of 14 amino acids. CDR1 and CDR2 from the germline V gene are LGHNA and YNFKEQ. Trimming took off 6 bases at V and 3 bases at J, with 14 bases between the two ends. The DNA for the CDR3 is TGTGCCAGCAGTCCGAGGGGGTCCGACACTGAAGCTTTCTTT. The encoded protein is CASSPRGSDTEAFF.

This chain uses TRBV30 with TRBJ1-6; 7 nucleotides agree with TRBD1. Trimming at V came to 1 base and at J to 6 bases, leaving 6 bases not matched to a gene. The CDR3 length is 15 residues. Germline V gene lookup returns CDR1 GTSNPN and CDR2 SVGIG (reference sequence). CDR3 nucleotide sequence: TGTGCCTGGAGTGACGACGACAGGGTTAATTCACCCCTCCACTTT. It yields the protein CAWSDDDRVNSPLHF.

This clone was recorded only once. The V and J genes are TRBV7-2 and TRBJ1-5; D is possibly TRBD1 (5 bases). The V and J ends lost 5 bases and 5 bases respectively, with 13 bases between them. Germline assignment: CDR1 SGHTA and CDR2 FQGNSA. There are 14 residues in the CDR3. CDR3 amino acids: CASSAQAGHQPQHF. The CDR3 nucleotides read TGTGCCAGCAGCGCCCAAGCAGGGCATCAGCCCCAGCATTTT.

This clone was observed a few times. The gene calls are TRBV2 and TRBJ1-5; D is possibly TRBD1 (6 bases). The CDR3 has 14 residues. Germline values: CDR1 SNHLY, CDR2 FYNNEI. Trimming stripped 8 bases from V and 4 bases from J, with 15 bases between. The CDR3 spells CASLSGDRNQPQHF. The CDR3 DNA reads TGTGCCAGCCTGAGTGGCGACAGGAATCAGCCCCAGCATTTT.

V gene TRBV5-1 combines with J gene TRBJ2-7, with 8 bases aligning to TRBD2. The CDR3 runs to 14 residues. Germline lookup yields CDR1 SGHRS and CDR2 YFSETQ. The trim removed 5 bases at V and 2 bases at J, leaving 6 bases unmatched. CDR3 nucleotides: TGCGCCAGCAGATGGACTAGCAGGGCCTACGAGCAGTACTTC. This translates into CASRWTSRAYEQYF.

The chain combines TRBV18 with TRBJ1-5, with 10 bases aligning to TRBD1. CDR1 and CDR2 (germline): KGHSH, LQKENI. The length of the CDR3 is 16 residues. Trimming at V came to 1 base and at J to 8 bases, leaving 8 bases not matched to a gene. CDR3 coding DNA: TGTGCCAGCTCACCACGGGGACAGGGGACGGTGGAGCCCCAGCATTTT. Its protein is CASSPRGQGTVEPQHF.

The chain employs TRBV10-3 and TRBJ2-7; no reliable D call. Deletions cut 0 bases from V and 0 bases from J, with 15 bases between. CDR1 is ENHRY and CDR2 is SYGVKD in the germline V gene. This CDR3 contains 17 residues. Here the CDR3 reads CAISESSGSQSSYEQYF. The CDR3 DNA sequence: TGTGCCATCAGTGAGTCGTCGGGTTCGCAGAGCTCCTACGAGCAGTACTTC.

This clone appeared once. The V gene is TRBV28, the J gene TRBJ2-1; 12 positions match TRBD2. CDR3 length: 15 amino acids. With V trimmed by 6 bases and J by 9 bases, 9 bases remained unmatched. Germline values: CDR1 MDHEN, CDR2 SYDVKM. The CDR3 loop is CASRGILAGGSEQFF. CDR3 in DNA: TGTGCCAGCAGGGGGATCCTAGCGGGGGGGAGTGAGCAGTTCTTC.

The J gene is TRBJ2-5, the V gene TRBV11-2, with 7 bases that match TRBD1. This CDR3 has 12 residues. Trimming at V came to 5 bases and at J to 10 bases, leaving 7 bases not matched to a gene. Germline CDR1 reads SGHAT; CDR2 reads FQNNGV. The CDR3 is CASSSRNRGQYF. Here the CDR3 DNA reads TGTGCCAGCAGCAGCAGAAACAGGGGCCAGTACTTC.

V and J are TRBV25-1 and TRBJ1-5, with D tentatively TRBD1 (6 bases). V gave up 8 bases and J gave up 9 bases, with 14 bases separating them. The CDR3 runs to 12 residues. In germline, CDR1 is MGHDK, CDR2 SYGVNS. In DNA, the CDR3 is TGTGCCAGCGCACAGGGTAGGGGGCCCCAGCATTTT. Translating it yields CASAQGRGPQHF.